The 7 T cell receptor beta chains below were found in one sample sequenced in a study of blood T cell repertoires in COVID-19. The assay was immunoSEQ multiplex PCR, and TCRdb's table has in-frame clones only and misses some. Of 100,000 to 130,000 clones listed, about 85% are singletons. The sequenced sample was peripheral blood. These TCRs come from a woman aged 70-85 years with acute or convalescent COVID-19.

This sequence joins TRBV5-1 and TRBJ2-3; TRBD1 agrees at 7 bases. With 5 bases clipped from V and 0 bases from J, the junction kept 3 bases outside the gene matches. Germline CDR1 SGHRS, CDR2 YFSETQ. This CDR3 has 14 residues. For the CDR3, the DNA is TGCGCCAGCAGGGACAGGACCAGCACAGATACGCAGTATTTT. Translating gives CASRDRTSTDTQYF.

The V gene is TRBV28, the J gene TRBJ2-5; TRBD2 aligns across 9 bases. Unmatched junction bases numbered 5, after V lost 5 bases and J lost 1 base. The CDR3 is 15 residues long. CDR1 is MDHEN and CDR2 is SYDVKM in the germline V gene. The chain's CDR3 is CASSPLAGAQETQYF. In nucleotides, the CDR3 is TGTGCCAGCAGTCCTTTAGCGGGGGCCCAAGAGACCCAGTACTTC.

V and J are TRBV18 and TRBJ1-1, with D possibly matching TRBD1 (6 bases). The CDR3 is made up of 16 amino acids. Germline V gives CDR1 KGHSH, CDR2 LQKENI. V was shortened by 3 bases and J by 8 bases, with 22 bases between the two germline ends. CDR3 region: CASSPISSATGPEAFF. Written as DNA, the CDR3 is TGTGCCAGCTCACCGATATCGTCGGCGACAGGTCCCGAAGCTTTCTTT.

The chain has TRBV28 and TRBJ2-1; 7 nucleotides match TRBD2. The V gene end was trimmed by 6 bases and the J gene end by 8 bases; junction bases not matched to a gene: 10. The CDR3 has 14 amino acids. Germline CDR1 MDHEN, CDR2 SYDVKM. CDR3 in amino acids: CASRPGQGRDEQFF. CDR3 sequence (DNA): TGTGCCAGCAGGCCCGGGCAAGGGAGGGATGAGCAGTTCTTC.

CDR3 sequence reads: CASTVTDMNTEAFF. Here the CDR3 DNA reads TGTGCCAGCACCGTGACAGATATGAACACTGAAGCTTTCTTT. The rearrangement joins TRBV28 to TRBJ1-1, with D maybe TRBD1 (5 bases). Between the trimmed V and J ends, which lost 7 bases and 0 bases, there was a span of 12 bases. Germline loops: CDR1 MDHEN, CDR2 SYDVKM. CDR3 size: 14 residues.

This rearrangement joins TRBV28 to TRBJ1-6; possible D gene TRBD1, 6 bases. Trimming shortened V by 4 bases and J by 0 bases, and 13 bases separated the two germline ends. CDR3 length: 17 residues. Germline V gives CDR1 MDHEN, CDR2 SYDVKM. CDR3 region: CASSSPGVSSYNSPLHF. CDR3 nucleotides: TGTGCCAGCAGTTCCCCAGGGGTCAGCTCCTATAATTCACCCCTCCACTTT.

This chain connects TRBV5-1 to TRBJ1-6, with a tentative D call TRBD1 (5 bases). Trimming pared 4 bases from V and 5 bases from J, leaving 19 bases between. The CDR3 sequence is 17 residues long. In germline, CDR1 is SGHRS, CDR2 YFSETQ. This CDR3 is CASSVHSPGQNNSPLHF. Written as DNA, the CDR3 is TGCGCCAGCAGCGTCCACTCCCCAGGGCAGAATAATTCACCCCTCCACTTT.